This T cell receptor (beta chain) was sequenced during a study of T cell responses to AZD1222 COVID-19 vaccine. Findings and limits, study-wide: Dominant at 160-218 and 743-854, vaccine-associated CD4 TCRs also spanned spike. Females made up more of the donors, who were largely white British, and clonal diversity may have come out too low. Repertoires were collected only later (after the peak T cell response had occurred).

As concerns this clone: The antigen is not known.

Method: immunoSEQ multiplex PCR; TCRdb's copy keeps in-frame clones and lacks some. The sample carries 120,000 or so clones, 80% to 90% recorded once. Germline CDR1 reads SEHNR; CDR2 reads FQNEAQ (reference sequence). The junction had 6 bases not matched to a gene; V was cut back by 0 bases and J by 6 bases. This CDR3 region has 15 residues. The sample here was peripheral blood, taken on day 0 of AZD1222 vaccination. The chain couples TRBV7-9 to TRBJ2-7; the match to TRBD1 covers 9 bases. The TCR comes from an adult in good health. As DNA, the CDR3 is TGTGCCAGCAGCTTAGCGGGGACAGGGCTCTCCGAGCAGTACTTC. It specifies CASSLAGTGLSEQYF.